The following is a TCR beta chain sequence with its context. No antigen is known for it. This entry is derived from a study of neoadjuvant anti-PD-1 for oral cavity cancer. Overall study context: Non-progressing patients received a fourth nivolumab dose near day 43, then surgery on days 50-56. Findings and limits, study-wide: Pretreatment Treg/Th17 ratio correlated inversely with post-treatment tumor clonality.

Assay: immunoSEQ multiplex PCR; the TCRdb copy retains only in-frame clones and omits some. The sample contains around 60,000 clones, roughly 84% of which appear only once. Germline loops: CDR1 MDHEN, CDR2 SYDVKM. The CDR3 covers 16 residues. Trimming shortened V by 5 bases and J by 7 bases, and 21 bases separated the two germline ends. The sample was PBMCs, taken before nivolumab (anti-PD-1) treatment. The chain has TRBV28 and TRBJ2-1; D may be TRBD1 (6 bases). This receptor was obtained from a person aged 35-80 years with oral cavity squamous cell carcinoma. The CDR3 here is CASSGGRRGGKNEQFF. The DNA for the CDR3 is TGTGCCAGCAGTGGGGGACGGCGAGGGGGAAAGAATGAGCAGTTCTTC.